Sequencing of this T cell receptor beta chain was carried out in a study of beta chain features in type 1 diabetes. As every portion of the isolated RNA was reverse transcribed, the sequencing read expressed TCRB transcripts. Using immunoSEQ multiplex PCR, the repertoire was profiled, and TCRdb retains in-frame clones only, with some absent. The sample holds about 250,000 clones; about 14% are singletons and the top ten take approximately 0.024%. About this clone itself: Its cognate antigen is unknown.

Only one heparinised blood draw was taken per donor, and its volume averaged roughly 0.12 L. CD45RO/CCR7/CD25/CD127/CD95/CD27 staining was used to isolate CD4+ naive, central memory, regulatory and stem cell-like memory cells by sorting. General study results and limits: The study found that naive, central memory and Treg TCRB repertoires appeared more similar in patients than in healthy donors. The study found moderately but significantly shorter TCRB CDR3s in all four CD4+ subsets of Type 1 diabetes patients.

The CDR3 contains 13 residues. Germline V gives CDR1 SGHNT, CDR2 YYREEE (reference sequence). V was shortened by 3 bases and J by 3 bases, with 9 bases between the two germline ends. The V gene is TRBV5-4, the J gene TRBJ1-2, with unresolved D. The TCR sequence derives from a woman between 40 and 55 years old in good health. Sequencing input: naive CD4+ T cells from blood. CDR3 DNA sequence: TGTGCCAGCAGCTCACCTAATGACTATGGCTACACCTTC. This codes for CASSSPNDYGYTF.